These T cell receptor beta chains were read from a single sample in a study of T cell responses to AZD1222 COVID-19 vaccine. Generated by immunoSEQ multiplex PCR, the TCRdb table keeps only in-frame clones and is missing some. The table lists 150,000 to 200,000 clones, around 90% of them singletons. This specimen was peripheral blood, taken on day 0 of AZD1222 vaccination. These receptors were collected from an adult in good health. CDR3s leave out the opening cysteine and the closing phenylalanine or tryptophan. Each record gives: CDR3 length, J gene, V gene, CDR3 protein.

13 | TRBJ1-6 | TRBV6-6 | ASSYGVAYNSPLH
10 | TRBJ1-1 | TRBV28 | ASHARGSGAF
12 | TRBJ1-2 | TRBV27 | ASSFQGSGYGYT
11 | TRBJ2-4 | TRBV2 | APPKIAKNIQY
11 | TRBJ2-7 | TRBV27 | ASSLGRKYEQY
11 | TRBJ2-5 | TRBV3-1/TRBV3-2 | ASSQGTQETQY
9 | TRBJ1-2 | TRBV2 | ASMGTYGYT
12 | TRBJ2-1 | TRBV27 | ASSLGVLPNEQF
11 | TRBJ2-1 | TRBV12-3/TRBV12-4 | ASSVRSYNEQF
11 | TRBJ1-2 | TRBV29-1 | SVPQGRVYGYT
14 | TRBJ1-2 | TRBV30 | AWSVGGTGVNYGYT
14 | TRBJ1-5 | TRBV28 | ASSLIGGGVGQPQH
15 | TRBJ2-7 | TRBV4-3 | ASSQGSLTTVGYEQY
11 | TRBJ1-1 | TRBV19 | ASMRKWNTEAF
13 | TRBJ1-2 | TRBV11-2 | ASSLLGTGSYGYT
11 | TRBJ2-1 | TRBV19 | ASLERGRNEQF
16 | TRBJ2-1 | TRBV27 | ASSTRASRPPPDNEQF
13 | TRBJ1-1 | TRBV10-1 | ASRGWDIPNTEAF
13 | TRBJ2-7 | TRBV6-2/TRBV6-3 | ASSYSRSGGSEQY
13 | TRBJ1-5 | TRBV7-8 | ASSFTGRDHQPQH
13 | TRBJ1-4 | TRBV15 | ATSRGYGDNEKLF
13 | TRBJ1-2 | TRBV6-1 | ASSEHPSLHYGYT
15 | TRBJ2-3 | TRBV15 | ATSRDPRGGNTDTQY
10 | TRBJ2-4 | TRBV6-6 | ASSYERNIQY
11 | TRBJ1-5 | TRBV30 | AWSLQGGQPQH
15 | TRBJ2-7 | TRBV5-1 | ASSLATGVGRSYEQY
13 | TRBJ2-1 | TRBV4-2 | ASSQVGTQYNEQF
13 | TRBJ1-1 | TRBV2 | ASSERPSGNTEAF
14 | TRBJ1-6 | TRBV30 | AWSVRRGGGNSPLH
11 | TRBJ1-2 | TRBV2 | ASTEGPSYGYT
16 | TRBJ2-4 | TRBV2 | ASRRTSGGVWAKNIQY